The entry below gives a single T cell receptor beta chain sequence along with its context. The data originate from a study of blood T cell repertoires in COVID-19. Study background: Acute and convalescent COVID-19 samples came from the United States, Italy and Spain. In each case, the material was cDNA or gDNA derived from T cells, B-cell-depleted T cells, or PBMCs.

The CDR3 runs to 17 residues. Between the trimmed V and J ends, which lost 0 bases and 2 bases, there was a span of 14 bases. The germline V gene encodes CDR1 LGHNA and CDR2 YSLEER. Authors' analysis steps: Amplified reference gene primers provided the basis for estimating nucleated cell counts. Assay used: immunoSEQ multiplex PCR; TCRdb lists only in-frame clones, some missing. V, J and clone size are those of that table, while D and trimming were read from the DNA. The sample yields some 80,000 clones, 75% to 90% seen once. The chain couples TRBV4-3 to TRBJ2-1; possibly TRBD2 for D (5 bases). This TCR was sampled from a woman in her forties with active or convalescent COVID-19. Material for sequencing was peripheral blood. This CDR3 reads CASSQDVPGSTYNEQFF. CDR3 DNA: TGCGCCAGCAGCCAAGATGTCCCGGGATCCACCTACAATGAGCAGTTCTTC.